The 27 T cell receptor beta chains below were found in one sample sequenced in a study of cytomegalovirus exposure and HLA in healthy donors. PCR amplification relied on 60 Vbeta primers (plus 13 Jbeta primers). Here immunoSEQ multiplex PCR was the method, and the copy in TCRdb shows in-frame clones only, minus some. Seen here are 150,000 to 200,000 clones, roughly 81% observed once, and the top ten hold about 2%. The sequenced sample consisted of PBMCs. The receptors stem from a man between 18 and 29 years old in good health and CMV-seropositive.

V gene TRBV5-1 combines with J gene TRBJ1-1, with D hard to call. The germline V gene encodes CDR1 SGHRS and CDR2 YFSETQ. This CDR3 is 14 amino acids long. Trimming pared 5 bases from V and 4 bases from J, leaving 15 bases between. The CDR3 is CASSLVGVGTEAFF. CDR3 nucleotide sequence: TGCGCCAGCAGTCTCGTCGGGGTCGGCACTGAAGCTTTCTTT.

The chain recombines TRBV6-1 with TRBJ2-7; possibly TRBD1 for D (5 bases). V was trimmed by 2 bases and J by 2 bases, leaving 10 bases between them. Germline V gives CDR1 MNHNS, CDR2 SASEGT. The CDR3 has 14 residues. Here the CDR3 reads CASSERQGAYEQYF. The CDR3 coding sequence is TGTGCCAGCAGTGAACGGCAGGGTGCCTACGAGCAGTACTTC.

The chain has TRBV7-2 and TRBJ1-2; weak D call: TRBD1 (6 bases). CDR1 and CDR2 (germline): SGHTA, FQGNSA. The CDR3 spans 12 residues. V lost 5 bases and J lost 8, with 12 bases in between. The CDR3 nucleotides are TGTGCCAGCAGCGGACAGTTCGGGGGCTACACCTTC. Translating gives CASSGQFGGYTF.

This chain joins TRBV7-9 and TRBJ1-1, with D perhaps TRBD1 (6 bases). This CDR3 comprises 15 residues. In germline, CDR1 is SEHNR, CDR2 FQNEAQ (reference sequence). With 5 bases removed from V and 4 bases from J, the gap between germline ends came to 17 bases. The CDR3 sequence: CASSPLSTGGTEAFF. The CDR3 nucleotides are TGTGCCAGCAGCCCTCTATCGACAGGAGGCACTGAAGCTTTCTTT.

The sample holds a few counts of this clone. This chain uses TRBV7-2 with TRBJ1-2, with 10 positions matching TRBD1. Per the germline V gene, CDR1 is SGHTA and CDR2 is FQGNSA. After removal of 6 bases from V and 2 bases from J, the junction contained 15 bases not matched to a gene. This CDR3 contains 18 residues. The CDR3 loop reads CASRRKTGTGVLNYGYTF. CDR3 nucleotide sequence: TGTGCCAGCAGACGTAAAACCGGGACAGGGGTGTTGAACTATGGCTACACCTTC.

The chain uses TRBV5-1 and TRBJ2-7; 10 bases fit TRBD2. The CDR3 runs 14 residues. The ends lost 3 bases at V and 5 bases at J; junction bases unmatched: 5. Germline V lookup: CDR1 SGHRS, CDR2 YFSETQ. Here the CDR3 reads CASSWSGGANEQYF. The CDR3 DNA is TGCGCCAGCAGCTGGAGCGGGGGGGCCAACGAGCAGTACTTC.

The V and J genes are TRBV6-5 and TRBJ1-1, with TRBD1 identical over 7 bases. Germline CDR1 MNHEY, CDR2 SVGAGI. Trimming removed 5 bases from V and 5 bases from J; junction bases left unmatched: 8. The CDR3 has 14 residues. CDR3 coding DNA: TGTGCCAGCAGTCCGACAGGGCCCCTAACTGAAGCTTTCTTT. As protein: CASSPTGPLTEAFF.

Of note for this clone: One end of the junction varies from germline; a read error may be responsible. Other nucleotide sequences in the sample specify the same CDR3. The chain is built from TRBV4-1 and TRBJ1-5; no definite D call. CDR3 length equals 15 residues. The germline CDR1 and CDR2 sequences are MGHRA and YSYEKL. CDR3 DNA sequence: TGTGCCAGCAGCCAAGATGTCGGGAGCAATCAGCCCCAGCATTTT. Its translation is CASSQDVGSNQPQHF.

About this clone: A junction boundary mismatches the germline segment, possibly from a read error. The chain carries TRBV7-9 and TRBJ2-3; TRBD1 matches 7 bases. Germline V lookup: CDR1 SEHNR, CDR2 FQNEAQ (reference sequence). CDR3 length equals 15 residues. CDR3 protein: CSSSTLGQPLDTQYF. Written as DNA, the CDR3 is TGTTCCAGCAGCACCTTGGGACAGCCCCTAGATACGCAGTATTTT.

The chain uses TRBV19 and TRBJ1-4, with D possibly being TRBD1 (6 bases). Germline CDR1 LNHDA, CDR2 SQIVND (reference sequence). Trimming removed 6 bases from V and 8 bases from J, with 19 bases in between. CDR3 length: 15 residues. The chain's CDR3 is CASSEIPGAGEKLFF. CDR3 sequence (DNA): TGTGCCAGTAGCGAAATACCAGGGGCTGGGGAAAAACTGTTTTTT.

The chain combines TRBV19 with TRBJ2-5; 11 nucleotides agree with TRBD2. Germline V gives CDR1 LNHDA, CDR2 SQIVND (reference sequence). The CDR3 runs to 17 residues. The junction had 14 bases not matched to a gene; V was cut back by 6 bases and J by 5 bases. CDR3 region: CASRSNFGTSGVETQYF. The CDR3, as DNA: TGTGCCAGTAGATCCAACTTCGGGACTAGCGGTGTGGAGACCCAGTACTTC. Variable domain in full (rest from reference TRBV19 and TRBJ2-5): DGGITQSPKYLFRKEGQNVTLSCEQNLNHDAMYWYRQDPGQGLRLIYYSQIVNDFQKGDIAEGYSVSREKKESFPLTVTSAQKNPTAFYLCASRSNFGTSGVETQYFGPGTRLLVL.

CDR3 amino acids: CASSSGHVSYEQYF. The CDR3 DNA follows: TGTGCCAGTAGTTCTGGACACGTCTCCTACGAGCAGTACTTC. This chain links TRBV19 with TRBJ2-7, with a possible D match to TRBD1 (5 bases). CDR3 length equals 14 residues. CDR1 and CDR2 (germline): LNHDA, SQIVND (reference sequence). V was trimmed by 5 bases and J by 0 bases, leaving 11 bases between them.

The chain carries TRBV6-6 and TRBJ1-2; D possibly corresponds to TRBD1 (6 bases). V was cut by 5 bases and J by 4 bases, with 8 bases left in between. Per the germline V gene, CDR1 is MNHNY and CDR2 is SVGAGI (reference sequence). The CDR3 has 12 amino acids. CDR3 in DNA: TGTGCCAGCAGTCAGGACAGCTATGGCTACACCTTC. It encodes CASSQDSYGYTF.

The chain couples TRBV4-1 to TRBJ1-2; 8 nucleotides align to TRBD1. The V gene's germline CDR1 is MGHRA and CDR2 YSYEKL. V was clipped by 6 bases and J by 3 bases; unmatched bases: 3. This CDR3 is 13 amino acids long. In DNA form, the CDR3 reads TGCGCCAGCAGACAGACAGGGGACTATGGCTACACCTTC. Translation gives CASRQTGDYGYTF.

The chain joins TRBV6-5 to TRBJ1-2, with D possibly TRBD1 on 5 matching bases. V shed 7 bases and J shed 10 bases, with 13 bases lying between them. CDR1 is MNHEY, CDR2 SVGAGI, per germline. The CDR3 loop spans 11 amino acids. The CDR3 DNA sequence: TGTGCCAGCACCCAGGGAGGGCACTACACCTTC. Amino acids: CASTQGGHYTF.

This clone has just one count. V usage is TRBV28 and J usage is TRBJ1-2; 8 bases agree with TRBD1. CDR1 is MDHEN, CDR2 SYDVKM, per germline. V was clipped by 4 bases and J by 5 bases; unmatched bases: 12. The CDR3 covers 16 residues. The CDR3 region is CASSSKDREGEYGYTF. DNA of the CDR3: TGTGCCAGCAGTTCTAAGGACAGGGAGGGTGAGTATGGCTACACCTTC.

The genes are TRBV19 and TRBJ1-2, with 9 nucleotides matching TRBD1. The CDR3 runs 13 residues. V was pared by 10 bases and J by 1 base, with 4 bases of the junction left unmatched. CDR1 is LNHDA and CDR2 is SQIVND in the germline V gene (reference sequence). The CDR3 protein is CATGDRVNYGYTF. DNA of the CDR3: TGTGCCACAGGGGACAGGGTTAACTATGGCTACACCTTC.

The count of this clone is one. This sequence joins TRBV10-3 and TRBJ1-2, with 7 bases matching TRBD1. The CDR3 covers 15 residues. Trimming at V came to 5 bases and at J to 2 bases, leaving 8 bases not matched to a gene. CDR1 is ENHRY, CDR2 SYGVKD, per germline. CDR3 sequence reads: CAISPSGTANYGYTF. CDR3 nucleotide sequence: TGTGCCATCAGTCCCTCCGGGACAGCAAACTATGGCTACACCTTC.

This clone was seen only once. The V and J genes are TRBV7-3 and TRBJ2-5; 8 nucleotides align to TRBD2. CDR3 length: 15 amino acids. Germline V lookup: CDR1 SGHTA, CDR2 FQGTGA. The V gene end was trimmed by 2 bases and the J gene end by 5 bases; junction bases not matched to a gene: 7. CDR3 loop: CASSLLGGAGETQYF. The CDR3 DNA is TGTGCCAGCAGCTTACTCGGGGGGGCCGGGGAGACCCAGTACTTC. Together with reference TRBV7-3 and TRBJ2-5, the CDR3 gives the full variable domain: GAGVSQTPSNKVTEKGKYVELRCDPISGHTALYWYRQSLGQGPEFLIYFQGTGAADDSGLPNDRFFAVRPEGSVSTLKIQRTERGDSAVYLCASSLLGGAGETQYFGPGTRLLVL.

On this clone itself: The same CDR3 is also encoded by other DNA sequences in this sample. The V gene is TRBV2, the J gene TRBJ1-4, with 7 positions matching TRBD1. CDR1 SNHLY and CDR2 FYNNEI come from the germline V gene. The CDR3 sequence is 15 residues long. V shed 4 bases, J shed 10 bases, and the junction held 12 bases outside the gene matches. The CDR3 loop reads CASSGRGRGTGKLFF. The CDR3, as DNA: TGTGCCAGCAGTGGGCGGGGCAGGGGGACGGGAAAACTGTTTTTT.

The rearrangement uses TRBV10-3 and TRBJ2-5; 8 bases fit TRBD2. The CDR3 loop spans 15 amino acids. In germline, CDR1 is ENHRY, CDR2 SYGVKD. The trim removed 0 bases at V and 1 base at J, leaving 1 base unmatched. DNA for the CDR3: TGTGCCATCAGTGAGTCGCTAGCGGGCCAAGAGACCCAGTACTTC. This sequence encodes CAISESLAGQETQYF.

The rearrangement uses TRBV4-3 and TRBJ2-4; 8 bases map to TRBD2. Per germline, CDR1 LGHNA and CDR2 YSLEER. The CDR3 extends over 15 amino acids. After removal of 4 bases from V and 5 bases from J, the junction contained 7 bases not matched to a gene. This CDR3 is CASSPSGGVQNIQYF. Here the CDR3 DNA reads TGCGCCAGCAGCCCCTCGGGGGGGGTCCAAAACATTCAGTACTTC.

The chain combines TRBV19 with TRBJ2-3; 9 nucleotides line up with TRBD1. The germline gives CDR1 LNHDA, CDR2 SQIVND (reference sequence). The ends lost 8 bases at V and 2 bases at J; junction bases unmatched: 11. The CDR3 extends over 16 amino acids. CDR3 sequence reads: CASESRGQGITDTQYF. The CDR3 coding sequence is TGTGCCAGTGAGAGCCGCGGACAGGGGATCACAGATACGCAGTATTTT.

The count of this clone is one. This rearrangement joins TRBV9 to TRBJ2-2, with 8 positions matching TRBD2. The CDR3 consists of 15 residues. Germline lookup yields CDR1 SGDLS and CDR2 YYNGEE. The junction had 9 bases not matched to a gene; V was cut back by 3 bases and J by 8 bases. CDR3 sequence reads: CASSAGGVSTGELFF. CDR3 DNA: TGTGCCAGCAGCGCCGGGGGGGTAAGCACGGGGGAGCTGTTTTTT.

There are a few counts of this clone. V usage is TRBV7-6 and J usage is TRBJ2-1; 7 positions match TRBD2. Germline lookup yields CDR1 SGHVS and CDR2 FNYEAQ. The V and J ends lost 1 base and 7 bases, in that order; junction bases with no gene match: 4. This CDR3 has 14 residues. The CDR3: CASSLVGGTNEQFF. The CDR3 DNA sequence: TGTGCCAGCAGCTTAGTGGGGGGGACGAATGAGCAGTTCTTC.

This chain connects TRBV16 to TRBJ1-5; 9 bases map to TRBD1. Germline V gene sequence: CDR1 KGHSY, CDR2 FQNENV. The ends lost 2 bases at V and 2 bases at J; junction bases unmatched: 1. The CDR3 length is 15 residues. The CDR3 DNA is TGTGCCAGCAGCCAAAACAGGGGGCGCAATCAGCCCCAGCATTTT. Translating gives CASSQNRGRNQPQHF. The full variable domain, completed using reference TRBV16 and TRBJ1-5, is GEEVAQTPKHLVRGEGQKAKLYCAPIKGHSYVFWYQQVLKNEFKFLISFQNENVFDETGMPKERFSAKCLPNSPCSLEIQATKLEDSAVYFCASSQNRGRNQPQHFGDGTRLSIL.

The CDR3 loop reads CASMGQVQLSSYNEQFF. The CDR3, as DNA: TGTGCCAGCATGGGACAGGTCCAGCTAAGCTCCTACAATGAGCAGTTCTTC. The V and J genes are TRBV27 and TRBJ2-1; TRBD1 matches 8 bases. The trim removed 7 bases at V and 0 bases at J, leaving 11 bases unmatched. The germline CDR1 and CDR2 sequences are MNHEY and SMNVEV (reference sequence). The CDR3 spans 17 residues.